The rows below give T cell receptor beta chains drawn from one sample of a study of blood T cells in healthy people across ages. TCRdb analysed the 5' RACE reads with MiXCR anew, one entry per CDR3 protein. The profile shows some 1.6 million distinct CDR3 sequences, approximately 32% of them singletons. Material for sequencing was blood. These receptor sequences come from a woman younger than 45 in good health. The CDR3 runs from the conserved cysteine through the conserved F or W. A D gene is named only where the DNA matches it firmly. The size of a clone is reported for some rows only, either as once, few or many, or as a class for expanded clones.

clone_size: few; d_call: NA; j_call: TRBJ2-7; v_call: TRBV20-1; cdr3_aa: CSASYGGPYEQYF; cdr3_nt: TGCAGTGCTAGCTATGGCGGACCCTACGAGCAGTACTTC
clone_size: NA; d_call: NA; j_call: TRBJ1-1; v_call: TRBV14; cdr3_aa: CASNQASSRLNTEAFF; cdr3_nt: TGTGCCAGCAACCAGGCGTCGAGCAGGTTGAACACTGAAGCTTTCTTT
clone_size: NA; d_call: TRBD2; j_call: TRBJ2-1; v_call: TRBV12-3/TRBV12-4; cdr3_aa: CASSFIVSSGSNEQFF; cdr3_nt: TGTGCCAGCAGTTTCATAGTGTCTAGCGGGAGCAATGAGCAGTTCTTC
clone_size: few; d_call: NA; j_call: TRBJ2-3; v_call: TRBV6-5; cdr3_aa: CASSYPGGPSDTQYF; cdr3_nt: TGTGCCAGCAGTTACCCGGGGGGCCCTTCAGATACGCAGTATTTT
clone_size: once; d_call: NA; j_call: TRBJ2-1; v_call: TRBV20-1; cdr3_aa: CSASTTSSYNEQFF; cdr3_nt: TGCAGTGCTAGTACAACGAGCTCCTACAATGAGCAGTTCTTC
clone_size: NA; d_call: NA; j_call: TRBJ2-7; v_call: TRBV9; cdr3_aa: CASSPNRDNSYEQYF; cdr3_nt: TGTGCCAGCAGCCCTAACCGGGACAACTCCTACGAGCAGTACTTC
clone_size: NA; d_call: NA; j_call: TRBJ1-1; v_call: TRBV3-1; cdr3_aa: CASGHGLLMNTEAFF; cdr3_nt: TGTGCCAGCGGACACGGCTTACTTATGAACACTGAAGCTTTCTTT
clone_size: few; d_call: TRBD1; j_call: TRBJ2-7; v_call: TRBV11-2; cdr3_aa: CASSRQDRVSYEQYF; cdr3_nt: TGTGCCAGCAGCCGGCAAGACAGGGTCTCCTACGAGCAGTACTTC
clone_size: few; d_call: TRBD1; j_call: TRBJ2-7; v_call: TRBV27; cdr3_aa: CASSLHRGQYEQYF; cdr3_nt: TGTGCCAGCAGTCTTCACAGGGGGCAATACGAGCAGTACTTC
clone_size: NA; d_call: NA; j_call: TRBJ2-1; v_call: TRBV29-1; cdr3_aa: CSDRRGANSYNEQFF; cdr3_nt: TGCAGCGACAGACGGGGGGCGAATTCTTACAATGAGCAGTTCTTC
clone_size: few; d_call: TRBD1; j_call: TRBJ1-1; v_call: TRBV11-1; cdr3_aa: CASSLAGTGSPNTEAFF; cdr3_nt: TGTGCCAGCAGCTTAGCCGGGACAGGGTCCCCGAACACTGAAGCTTTCTTT
clone_size: few; d_call: NA; j_call: TRBJ1-1; v_call: TRBV25-1; cdr3_aa: CASSEVRGGTEAFF; cdr3_nt: TGTGCCAGCAGTGAAGTTCGGGGGGGCACTGAAGCTTTCTTT
clone_size: NA; d_call: TRBD2; j_call: TRBJ2-3; v_call: TRBV3-1; cdr3_aa: CASSRSGGGDMQYF; cdr3_nt: TGTGCCAGCAGCCGAAGCGGGGGCGGGGATATGCAGTATTTT
clone_size: few; d_call: NA; j_call: TRBJ1-6; v_call: TRBV9; cdr3_aa: CASSPRTASPLHF; cdr3_nt: TGTGCCAGCAGCCCACGGACAGCATCACCCCTCCACTTT
clone_size: few; d_call: TRBD2; j_call: TRBJ2-7; v_call: TRBV4-1; cdr3_aa: CTSSQGLLAVSYEQYF; cdr3_nt: TGCACCAGCAGCCAGGGCCTACTAGCGGTCTCCTACGAGCAGTACTTC
clone_size: few; d_call: TRBD1; j_call: TRBJ2-2; v_call: TRBV6-1; cdr3_aa: CAGRGQGALGHGELFF; cdr3_nt: TGTGCCGGAAGGGGACAGGGGGCGTTAGGGCACGGGGAGCTGTTTTTT
clone_size: NA; d_call: NA; j_call: TRBJ2-3; v_call: TRBV6-5; cdr3_aa: CASSRGAGRPPDTQYF; cdr3_nt: TGTGCCAGCAGCCGGGGGGCCGGACGACCCCCAGATACGCAGTATTTT
clone_size: few; d_call: NA; j_call: TRBJ2-1; v_call: TRBV7-2; cdr3_aa: CASSLGAPGEQFF; cdr3_nt: TGTGCCAGCAGCTTAGGTGCCCCGGGTGAGCAGTTCTTC
clone_size: many; d_call: NA; j_call: TRBJ2-5; v_call: TRBV27; cdr3_aa: CASSSSLDQETQYF; cdr3_nt: TGTGCCAGCAGTTCATCTCTCGATCAAGAGACCCAGTACTTC
clone_size: NA; d_call: NA; j_call: TRBJ2-7; v_call: TRBV7-9; cdr3_aa: CASSSPGRVSHEQYF; cdr3_nt: TGTGCCAGCAGCTCCCCGGGCAGGGTGAGCCACGAGCAGTACTTC
clone_size: few; d_call: NA; j_call: TRBJ2-1; v_call: TRBV9; cdr3_aa: CASSPWEKDEQFF; cdr3_nt: TGTGCCAGCAGCCCCTGGGAGAAGGATGAGCAGTTCTTC
clone_size: few; d_call: NA; j_call: TRBJ1-5; v_call: TRBV20-1; cdr3_aa: CSARKGSSNQPQHF; cdr3_nt: TGCAGTGCTAGGAAGGGGAGTAGCAATCAGCCCCAGCATTTT
clone_size: few; d_call: TRBD2; j_call: TRBJ2-5; v_call: TRBV6-5; cdr3_aa: CASSTRRGIQETQYF; cdr3_nt: TGTGCCAGCAGTACCCGGCGGGGGATCCAAGAGACCCAGTACTTC
clone_size: NA; d_call: TRBD2; j_call: TRBJ2-7; v_call: TRBV29-1; cdr3_aa: CSALGLGTTYEQYF; cdr3_nt: TGCAGCGCCCTGGGACTAGGAACCACCTACGAGCAGTACTTC
clone_size: few; d_call: NA; j_call: TRBJ2-1; v_call: TRBV10-3; cdr3_aa: CAISGQTTSSYNEQFF; cdr3_nt: TGTGCCATCAGTGGTCAGACAACGAGCTCCTACAATGAGCAGTTCTTC
clone_size: many; d_call: NA; j_call: TRBJ2-5; v_call: TRBV7-6; cdr3_aa: CASSLRGGPQETQYF; cdr3_nt: TGTGCCAGCAGCTTAAGGGGGGGACCACAAGAGACCCAGTACTTC
clone_size: few; d_call: TRBD2; j_call: TRBJ2-1; v_call: TRBV7-3; cdr3_aa: CASSPNSGYNEQFF; cdr3_nt: TGTGCCAGCAGCCCCAATAGCGGGTACAATGAGCAGTTCTTC
clone_size: NA; d_call: TRBD1; j_call: TRBJ2-7; v_call: TRBV10-3; cdr3_aa: CAISADRDVSYEQYF; cdr3_nt: TGTGCCATCAGTGCCGACAGGGACGTCTCCTACGAGCAGTACTTC
clone_size: NA; d_call: TRBD2; j_call: TRBJ2-3; v_call: TRBV5-1; cdr3_aa: CASSSTGRDTDTQYF; cdr3_nt: TGCGCCAGCAGCTCGACGGGGAGGGACACAGATACGCAGTATTTT
clone_size: many; d_call: TRBD1; j_call: TRBJ2-7; v_call: TRBV3-1; cdr3_aa: CASSQGTVTYEQYF; cdr3_nt: TGTGCCAGCAGCCAGGGGACAGTTACCTACGAGCAGTACTTC
clone_size: NA; d_call: NA; j_call: TRBJ2-5; v_call: TRBV20-1; cdr3_aa: CSARDLEGETQYF; cdr3_nt: TGCAGTGCTAGAGATCTCGAGGGAGAGACCCAGTACTTC
clone_size: few; d_call: NA; j_call: TRBJ2-5; v_call: TRBV5-1; cdr3_aa: CASSASGAYAAVGEETQYF; cdr3_nt: TGCGCCAGCAGCGCGAGTGGAGCGTACGCGGCGGTGGGGGAAGAGACCCAGTACTTC
clone_size: NA; d_call: NA; j_call: TRBJ1-5; v_call: TRBV6-1; cdr3_aa: CASSVGLMGHTNQPQHF; cdr3_nt: TGTGCCAGCAGTGTTGGTTTAATGGGACACACTAATCAGCCCCAGCATTTT
clone_size: NA; d_call: NA; j_call: TRBJ2-3; v_call: TRBV20-1; cdr3_aa: CSANSGNTDTQYF; cdr3_nt: TGCAGTGCAAACTCGGGTAACACAGATACGCAGTATTTT
clone_size: NA; d_call: NA; j_call: TRBJ2-3; v_call: TRBV6-1; cdr3_aa: CASSEGRRDTDTQYF; cdr3_nt: TGTGCCAGCAGTGAAGGGAGGCGGGACACAGATACGCAGTATTTT
clone_size: few; d_call: NA; j_call: TRBJ2-7; v_call: TRBV12-3/TRBV12-4; cdr3_aa: CASSAPGKLMDEQYF; cdr3_nt: TGTGCCAGCAGTGCGCCAGGGAAATTGATGGACGAGCAGTACTTC
clone_size: few; d_call: TRBD2; j_call: TRBJ2-3; v_call: TRBV20-1; cdr3_aa: CSKRERASDTQYF; cdr3_nt: TGCAGTAAGCGGGAGAGGGCGTCAGATACGCAGTATTTT
clone_size: few; d_call: NA; j_call: TRBJ2-1; v_call: TRBV30; cdr3_aa: CAWSDLSSYNEQFF; cdr3_nt: TGTGCCTGGAGTGACTTAAGCTCCTACAATGAGCAGTTCTTC
clone_size: NA; d_call: TRBD1; j_call: TRBJ2-1; v_call: TRBV7-9; cdr3_aa: CASSPSGTGTHNEQFF; cdr3_nt: TGTGCCAGCAGCCCCTCTGGGACAGGGACCCACAATGAGCAGTTCTTC
clone_size: few; d_call: TRBD2; j_call: TRBJ2-1; v_call: TRBV2; cdr3_aa: CASSHPGTSVEDEQFF; cdr3_nt: TGTGCCAGCAGCCACCCCGGGACTAGCGTCGAAGATGAGCAGTTCTTC
clone_size: NA; d_call: NA; j_call: TRBJ2-1; v_call: TRBV12-3/TRBV12-4; cdr3_aa: CAGRRRGGGNEQFF; cdr3_nt: TGTGCCGGCAGGCGCAGGGGAGGTGGAAATGAGCAGTTCTTC
clone_size: few; d_call: TRBD2; j_call: TRBJ2-7; v_call: TRBV20-1; cdr3_aa: CSARDRGDEQYF; cdr3_nt: TGCAGTGCTAGAGATCGGGGGGACGAGCAGTACTTC
clone_size: NA; d_call: NA; j_call: TRBJ2-7; v_call: TRBV18; cdr3_aa: CASSVGADYEQYF; cdr3_nt: TGTGCCAGCTCAGTGGGCGCAGACTACGAGCAGTACTTC
clone_size: NA; d_call: NA; j_call: TRBJ1-5; v_call: TRBV12-3/TRBV12-4; cdr3_aa: CASSARDNQPQHF; cdr3_nt: TGTGCCAGCAGTGCCCGGGATAATCAGCCCCAGCATTTT
clone_size: few; d_call: NA; j_call: TRBJ2-5; v_call: TRBV10-3; cdr3_aa: CAIRGGTSQETQYF; cdr3_nt: TGTGCCATCAGGGGGGGGACATCACAAGAGACCCAGTACTTC
clone_size: many; d_call: TRBD1; j_call: TRBJ2-7; v_call: TRBV4-1; cdr3_aa: CASSQVTGGLEQYF; cdr3_nt: TGCGCCAGCAGCCAAGTTACAGGGGGCCTCGAGCAGTACTTC
clone_size: few; d_call: NA; j_call: TRBJ1-2; v_call: TRBV6-1; cdr3_aa: CASSDSSLRGTF; cdr3_nt: TGTGCCAGCAGTGATTCGTCTCTTCGGGGCACCTTC
clone_size: NA; d_call: TRBD1; j_call: TRBJ1-2; v_call: TRBV5-1; cdr3_aa: CASRPTTGAPYGYTF; cdr3_nt: TGCGCCAGCAGACCCACGACAGGGGCCCCCTATGGCTACACCTTC
clone_size: NA; d_call: NA; j_call: TRBJ1-2; v_call: TRBV4-1; cdr3_aa: CASSQERQGGGYTF; cdr3_nt: TGCGCCAGCAGCCAAGAAAGGCAGGGAGGAGGCTACACCTTC
clone_size: NA; d_call: NA; j_call: TRBJ2-1; v_call: TRBV24-1; cdr3_aa: CATSAIDSRNEQFF; cdr3_nt: TGTGCCACCAGTGCTATTGACAGCAGAAATGAGCAGTTCTTC
clone_size: few; d_call: NA; j_call: TRBJ2-7; v_call: TRBV7-9; cdr3_aa: CASSIGPEGSQYF; cdr3_nt: TGTGCCAGCAGCATTGGACCTGAGGGATCGCAGTACTTC
clone_size: few; d_call: NA; j_call: TRBJ2-7; v_call: TRBV4-1; cdr3_aa: CASSLSLGTSSYEQYF; cdr3_nt: TGCGCCAGCAGCCTATCTTTAGGCACTAGCTCCTACGAGCAGTACTTC
clone_size: NA; d_call: TRBD1; j_call: TRBJ1-5; v_call: TRBV7-6; cdr3_aa: CASSSGGYNQPQHF; cdr3_nt: TGTGCCAGTAGCTCAGGGGGATACAATCAGCCCCAGCATTTT
clone_size: NA; d_call: NA; j_call: TRBJ2-1; v_call: TRBV12-5; cdr3_aa: CASGSIQGLGISEQFF; cdr3_nt: TGTGCTAGTGGTTCCATCCAGGGGTTGGGGATCTCTGAGCAGTTCTTC
clone_size: few; d_call: TRBD1; j_call: TRBJ2-1; v_call: TRBV27; cdr3_aa: CASRVTGGNEQFF; cdr3_nt: TGTGCCAGCAGAGTGACAGGGGGTAATGAGCAGTTCTTC
clone_size: NA; d_call: NA; j_call: TRBJ2-7; v_call: TRBV20-1; cdr3_aa: CSASQGRSRGEQYF; cdr3_nt: TGCAGTGCTAGTCAGGGCAGGAGCCGAGGAGAGCAGTACTTC
clone_size: NA; d_call: NA; j_call: TRBJ2-7; v_call: TRBV28; cdr3_aa: CASSPPGLGGDHEQYF; cdr3_nt: TGTGCCAGCAGTCCCCCTGGGTTGGGGGGCGACCACGAGCAGTACTTC
clone_size: many; d_call: TRBD2; j_call: TRBJ2-1; v_call: TRBV7-2; cdr3_aa: CASSLVLAGNNEQFF; cdr3_nt: TGTGCCAGCAGCTTAGTACTAGCGGGCAACAATGAGCAGTTCTTC
clone_size: few; d_call: TRBD1; j_call: TRBJ2-7; v_call: TRBV3-1; cdr3_aa: CASSSTGNGEQYF; cdr3_nt: TGTGCCAGCAGCTCGACAGGGAATGGCGAGCAGTACTTC